This T cell receptor beta chain was captured by sequencing in a study of graft-versus-host responses after intestinal transplantation. The data were produced by immunoSEQ multiplex PCR, yet TCRdb's version contains in-frame clones alone and is incomplete. The sample shows approximately 33,000 clones, roughly four fifths of them seen only once. As to this clone: Its antigen is not identified.

This CDR3 comprises 16 residues. From germline, CDR1 is SGHAT and CDR2 FQNNGV. V lost 4 bases, J lost 3 bases, and 7 bases stayed unmatched. The sequence derives from a human donor who received an intestinal transplant. The sequenced sample was unstimulated CD8+ T cells sorted from spleen or lymph node cells, obtained before intestinal transplant. The V and J genes are TRBV11-2 and TRBJ2-2, with 8 bases fitting TRBD2. The CDR3 DNA reads TGTGCCAGCAGCTGGGGTATCGGGGGGGACACCGGGGAGCTGTTTTTT. This encodes CASSWGIGGDTGELFF. Complete variable domain (other parts from reference TRBV11-2 and TRBJ2-2): EAGVAQSPRYKIIEKRQSVAFWCNPISGHATLYWYQQILGQGPKLLIQFQNNGVVDDSQLPKDRFSAERLKGVDSTLKIQPAKLEDSAVYLCASSWGIGGDTGELFFGEGSRLTVL.